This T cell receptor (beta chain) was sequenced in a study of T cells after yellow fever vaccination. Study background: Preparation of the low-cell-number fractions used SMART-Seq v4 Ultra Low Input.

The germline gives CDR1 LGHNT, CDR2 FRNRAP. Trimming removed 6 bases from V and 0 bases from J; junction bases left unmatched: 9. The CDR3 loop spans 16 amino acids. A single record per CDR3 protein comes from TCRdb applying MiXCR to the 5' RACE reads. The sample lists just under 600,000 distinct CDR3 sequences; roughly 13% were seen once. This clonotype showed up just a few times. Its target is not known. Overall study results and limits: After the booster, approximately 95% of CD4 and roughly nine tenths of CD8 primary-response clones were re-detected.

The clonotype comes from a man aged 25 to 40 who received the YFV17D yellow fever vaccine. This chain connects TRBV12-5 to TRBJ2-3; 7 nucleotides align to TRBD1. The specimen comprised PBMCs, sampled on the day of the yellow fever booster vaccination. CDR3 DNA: TGTGCTAGTGGGATAGGACAGGCCCCTAGCACAGATACGCAGTATTTT. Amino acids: CASGIGQAPSTDTQYF.